This T cell receptor beta chain came from a study of blood T cells in healthy people across ages. With a J-beta primer mix and a sample-barcoded 5' primer, a second PCR ran 7 to 11 cycles. Each CDR3 protein is one row after TCRdb ran MiXCR on the 5' RACE reads. The sample consists of more than 650,000 distinct CDR3 sequences, roughly 25% of them appearing once. From germline, CDR1 is SGHRS and CDR2 YFSETQ. The CDR3 runs 14 residues. Trimming shortened V by 0 bases and J by 3 bases, and 7 bases separated the two germline ends. Regarding the study as a whole: Long-lived donors carried more naive CD4+ cells and greater diversity than aged donors.

Note on this clonotype: Its target is not known.

These data were also filed under a second study, of T cells of mothers and their children. Per that study: No clones detected were persistent microchimeric T cell clones.

This sequence joins TRBV5-1 and TRBJ2-1; D remains unclear. This TCR was sampled from a boy under 18 in good health. Specimen: blood. The CDR3 bases are TGCGCCAGCAGCTTGGGGGGTTTCTACAATGAGCAGTTCTTC. Residues: CASSLGGFYNEQFF.